The 28 T cell receptor beta chains in this list originate from one sample, sequenced in a study of spatial heterogeneity in lung cancer. Time point noted: sample taken at primary tumor resection. TCRdb reprocessed the 5' RACE reads with MiXCR, giving one entry per CDR3 protein. The profile shows a few hundred distinct CDR3 sequences, about 10% of them singletons. The material sequenced was normal lung tissue next to the tumor, taken at surgery. Source of these receptors: a female donor with early-stage non-small cell lung cancer.

This clonotype is deemed large. For a library built for alpha chains, this beta chain is a stray read; little rests on its size. This chain joins TRBV19 and TRBJ2-2; 8 nucleotides line up with TRBD2. This CDR3 has 15 amino acids. The V gene's germline CDR1 is LNHDA and CDR2 SQIVND (reference sequence). Losses at the gene ends were 7 bases for V and 2 bases for J; bases not matched to a gene: 6. The CDR3 DNA sequence: TGTGCCAGTACCGGACTAGCTGGTAACACCGGGGAGCTGTTTTTT. This sequence encodes CASTGLAGNTGELFF.

By share, this clonotype ranks as large (0.1 to 1%). This beta chain was picked up by a library intended for alpha chains and is off target, so its count carries little meaning. The genes are TRBV29-1 and TRBJ2-1; a weak D match, TRBD1 (6 bases). Trimming shortened V by 1 base and J by 6 bases, and 7 bases separated the two germline ends. The CDR3 length is 12 residues. Germline V gene data show CDR1 as SQVTM and CDR2 as ANQGSEA. In DNA form, the CDR3 reads TGCAGCGTTGAAGGCAGGGGCAATGAGCAGTTCTTC. It yields the protein CSVEGRGNEQFF.

This clonotype has more than one count but fewer than ten. This beta chain lies outside the target of a library built for alpha chains; its clone size means little. The chain combines TRBV6-6 with TRBJ1-6; 7 bases are a match to TRBD1. J gave up 7 bases and V 8 bases, and 5 bases lay outside the gene matches. The germline V gene encodes CDR1 MNHNY and CDR2 SVGAGI (reference sequence). The CDR3 has 13 amino acids. As DNA, the CDR3 is TGTGCCAGCCAAGGACAGGCCAATTCACCCCTCCACTTT. This sequence encodes CASQGQANSPLHF.

Only a few counts were recorded for this clonotype. Since it is a stray read in a library aimed at alpha chains, this beta chain has a size that is not meaningful. This rearrangement joins TRBV7-2 to TRBJ2-2; unclear D gene. V lost 6 bases to trimming and J lost 11 bases, with 22 bases between them. The CDR3 loop spans 15 amino acids. Germline lookup yields CDR1 SGHTA and CDR2 FQGNSA. CDR3: CASSYTGADTKELFF. CDR3 coding DNA: TGTGCCAGCAGTTACACGGGCGCGGATACCAAAGAGCTGTTTTTT. Looking up the rest from reference TRBV7-2 and TRBJ2-2 gives the full variable domain: GAGVSQSPSNKVTEKGKDVELRCDPISGHTALYWYRQSLGQGLEFLIYFQGNSAPDKSGLPSDRFSAERTGGSVSTLTIQRTQQEDSAVYLCASSYTGADTKELFFGEGSRLTVL.

This clonotype ranks as large (0.1 to 1%). This beta chain is an unintended read in a library built for alpha chains; its size means little. The rearrangement joins TRBV3-1 to TRBJ2-3; D remains ambiguous. Between the trimmed V and J ends, which lost 4 bases and 1 base, there was a span of 9 bases. This CDR3 spans 14 amino acids. CDR1 is LGHDT, CDR2 YNNKEL, per germline (reference sequence). CDR3 DNA sequence: TGTGCCAGCAGCCCTCACTCGGGCACAGATACGCAGTATTTT. As protein: CASSPHSGTDTQYF.

This clonotype is termed large. Being off target in a library aimed at alpha chains, this beta chain has a size of little meaning. The chain has TRBV11-2 and TRBJ2-1; 10 nucleotides agree with TRBD2. The germline V gene encodes CDR1 SGHAT and CDR2 FQNNGV. This CDR3 is built from 15 residues. After removal of 6 bases from V and 8 bases from J, the junction contained 10 bases not matched to a gene. For the CDR3, the DNA is TGTGCCAGCAGTTCGCAGCGGGGGGGCGCTTATGAGCAGTTCTTC. Encoded protein: CASSSQRGGAYEQFF.

A few counts support this clonotype. This beta chain is off target for a library built for alpha chains, so its abundance means little. This rearrangement joins TRBV5-1 to TRBJ2-5; D may be TRBD1 (5 bases). The germline CDR1 and CDR2 sequences are SGHRS and YFSETQ. V lost 0 bases, J lost 1 base, and 10 bases lay in between. The CDR3 is made up of 15 amino acids. CDR3 DNA sequence: TGCGCCAGCAGCTTGGGTGGGGCAACCCAAGAGACCCAGTACTTC. As protein: CASSLGGATQETQYF.

By share, this clonotype counts as large (0.1 to 1%). With the library built for alpha chains, this beta chain is off target and its frequency is not meaningful. The J gene is TRBJ2-7, the V gene TRBV18; perhaps TRBD2 as D (6 bases). The CDR3 runs to 13 residues. CDR1 and CDR2 from the germline V gene are KGHSH and LQKENI. Trimming took 3 bases from V and 7 from J, leaving 13 bases between them. The CDR3 spells CASSPRGLEEQYF. CDR3 sequence (DNA): TGTGCCAGCTCACCGCGGGGACTGGAGGAGCAGTACTTC.

Relative to its sample, this clonotype is medium-sized (0.01 to 0.1%). Little can be read into the size of this beta chain, an off-target read in a library designed for alpha chains. CDR3: CASSRTSGGLDTQYF. CDR3 nucleotide sequence: TGTGCCAGCAGTCGGACTAGCGGGGGTTTAGATACGCAGTATTTT. V usage is TRBV7-3 and J usage is TRBJ2-3; TRBD2 aligns across 13 bases. Germline V CDR1 and CDR2: SGHTA, FQGTGA. CDR3 length: 15 amino acids. Trimming at V came to 6 bases and at J to 5 bases, leaving 5 bases not matched to a gene.

In the case of this clonotype: A read error is possible here, since a much larger clone lies one base away. Because this beta chain is a stray read in a library intended to capture alpha chains, its abundance should not be given much weight. The genes are TRBV29-1 and TRBJ2-3; unclear D gene. The CDR3 contains 15 residues. The germline V gene has CDR1 SQVTM and CDR2 ANQGSEA. Trimming shortened V by 4 bases and J by 4 bases, and 18 bases separated the two germline ends. The CDR3: CSVVDHARAPDTQYF. The CDR3 DNA follows: TGCAGCGTTGTGGATCATGCGCGTGCCCCAGATACGCAGTATTTT.

About this clonotype itself: This beta chain came through as a stray read in a library set up for alpha chains, and its size says little. This chain joins TRBV20-1 and TRBJ2-3, with 12 bases identical to TRBD2. V lost 2 bases, J lost 2 bases, and 8 bases stayed unmatched. The CDR3 consists of 17 residues. Germline assignment: CDR1 DFQATT and CDR2 SNEGSKA (reference sequence). As DNA, the CDR3 is TGCAGTGCTAGAAGGGCTAGCGGGGGGGCCATCACAGATACGCAGTATTTT. The encoded protein is CSARRASGGAITDTQYF.

Points on this clonotype: This beta chain is a stray read from a library made for alpha chains; its abundance is not meaningful. This sequence joins TRBV29-1 and TRBJ2-3; TRBD1 matches at 7 bases. The CDR3 is made up of 15 amino acids. Germline loops: CDR1 SQVTM, CDR2 ANQGSEA. Unmatched junction bases numbered 12, after V lost 7 bases and J lost 2 bases. The CDR3 here is CSGQVGTVHTDTQYF. The CDR3, as DNA: TGCAGCGGGCAAGTCGGGACAGTTCACACAGATACGCAGTATTTT.

By sample fraction, this clonotype is large. The library was designed around alpha chains, so this beta chain is a stray read whose abundance carries little weight. This chain uses TRBV30 with TRBJ2-1; D is possibly TRBD1 (6 bases). The CDR3 sequence is 11 residues long. Germline V gene data show CDR1 as GTSNPN and CDR2 as SVGIG (reference sequence). The CDR3 DNA reads as TGTTCGGGACAACAGATCAATGAGCAGTTCTTC. Translation gives CSGQQINEQFF.

By sample fraction, this clonotype is hyperexpanded. The size of this beta chain means little, since it is a stray read in a library made for alpha chains. CDR3 protein: CASSDSGGRETQYF. In DNA, the CDR3 is TGTGCCAGCAGTGACAGCGGGGGGAGAGAGACCCAGTACTTC. This chain links TRBV9 with TRBJ2-5, with 9 bases that match TRBD2. The length of the CDR3 is 14 residues. V shed 5 bases, J shed 4 bases, and the junction held 6 bases outside the gene matches. The germline V gene has CDR1 SGDLS and CDR2 YYNGEE.

In its sample, this clonotype is large. Little can be read into the size of this beta chain, an off-target read in a library designed for alpha chains. The V and J genes are TRBV20-1 and TRBJ2-5; possible D gene TRBD2, 5 bases. V dropped 0 bases and J dropped 0 bases, with 11 bases sitting between them. The CDR3 runs to 15 residues. The germline V gene has CDR1 DFQATT and CDR2 SNEGSKA (reference sequence). CDR3 DNA: TGCAGTGCTAGAGATCGAGAGGGAAACCAAGAGACCCAGTACTTC. Amino acids: CSARDREGNQETQYF.

This clonotype qualifies as medium-sized. Since it is a stray read in a library aimed at alpha chains, this beta chain has a size that is not meaningful. The rearrangement joins TRBV7-8 to TRBJ2-7; 7 positions agree with TRBD1. The trim removed 4 bases at V and 2 bases at J, leaving 2 bases unmatched. This CDR3 has 13 amino acids. CDR1 is SGHVS, CDR2 FQNEAQ, per germline. The CDR3 region is CASSSDRTYEQYF. In DNA, the CDR3 is TGTGCCAGCAGCTCGGACAGGACCTACGAGCAGTACTTC.

By sample share, this clonotype is large. The library was designed around alpha chains, so this beta chain is a stray read whose abundance carries little weight. This chain connects TRBV20-1 to TRBJ2-5, with D maybe TRBD1 (7 bases). CDR1 DFQATT and CDR2 SNEGSKA come from the germline V gene (reference sequence). This CDR3 contains 14 residues. V lost 2 bases to trimming and J lost 1 base, with 11 bases between them. CDR3 residues: CSARRGTAQETQYF. Written as DNA, the CDR3 is TGCAGTGCTAGACGGGGGACAGCCCAAGAGACCCAGTACTTC.

This clonotype was counted between two and nine times. This beta chain is an off-target read within a library intended for alpha chains, so its frequency means little. The chain is built from TRBV4-1 and TRBJ2-7; D perhaps matches TRBD1 (6 bases). Germline CDR1 MGHRA, CDR2 YSYEKL. This CDR3 comprises 14 residues. The V end was cut by 6 bases, the J end by 7 bases, with 19 bases between. CDR3 amino acids: CASRWTELMGEQYF. DNA of the CDR3: TGCGCCAGCAGATGGACAGAGCTTATGGGGGAGCAGTACTTC.

The table lists this clonotype with a few counts. This beta chain is an unintended read in a library built for alpha chains; its size means little. The chain has TRBV23-1 and TRBJ2-3, with 7 positions matching TRBD2. TRBV23-1 has ORF status, its function being uncertain. The CDR3 length is 13 residues. J lost 1 base, V lost 6 bases, and 1 base had no gene match. The CDR3 region has the DNA TGCGCCAGCAGGGCGGGGGGCACAGATACGCAGTATTTT. Protein product: CASRAGGTDTQYF.

This clonotype is large by share. The library was built for alpha chains, so this beta chain is an off-target read and its size means little. The chain recombines TRBV6-2 or TRBV6-3 with TRBJ2-2; D may be TRBD2 (5 bases). Germline loops: CDR1 MNHEY, CDR2 SVGEGT. Trimming pared 5 bases from V and 5 bases from J, leaving 15 bases between. The CDR3 covers 15 residues. In nucleotides, the CDR3 is TGTGCCAGCAGTGTCACGGGGTCGGAAACCGGGGAGCTGTTTTTT. This sequence encodes CASSVTGSETGELFF.

This clonotype ranks as large. Since the library was made to target alpha chains, this beta chain is a stray read and its abundance is not meaningful. The chain has TRBV7-2 and TRBJ2-1; D unresolved. Trimming took off 1 base at V and 8 bases at J, with 15 bases between the two ends. This CDR3 is built from 15 residues. In germline, CDR1 is SGHTA, CDR2 FQGNSA. The CDR3 bases are TGTGCCAGCAGCTTAGTCCTGCTGGGTAAGGATGAGCAGTTCTTC. Translation: CASSLVLLGKDEQFF.

In the case of this clonotype: As an off-target read in a library built for alpha chains, this beta chain has a frequency of little significance. The genes are TRBV5-4 and TRBJ2-7; the D call may be TRBD1 or TRBD2 (5 bases each). The CDR3 is 15 amino acids. CDR1 and CDR2 (germline): SGHNT, YYREEE (reference sequence). The germline V and J ends were trimmed by 5 bases and 0 bases, with 15 bases remaining between them. CDR3 sequence: CASRAGREGSYEQYF. CDR3 nucleotide sequence: TGTGCCAGCAGGGCAGGGAGAGAAGGCTCCTACGAGCAGTACTTC.

Sample share makes this clonotype medium-sized. This beta chain lies outside the target of a library built for alpha chains; its clone size means little. V is TRBV23-1 and J is TRBJ2-6, with D unresolved. TRBV23-1 is identified as an open reading frame with a role that is uncertain. The CDR3 sequence is 20 residues long. V dropped 6 bases and J dropped 0 bases, with 24 bases sitting between them. DNA of the CDR3: TGCGCCAGCAGCCCCGAAGAGGAGACGGAACAGAGCTCTGGGGCCAACGTCCTGACTTTC. Encoded protein: CASSPEEETEQSSGANVLTF.

This clonotype is medium-sized in the sample. The library was built for alpha chains, so this beta chain is an off-target read and its size means little. The chain uses TRBV6-5 and TRBJ2-5; 11 nucleotides line up with TRBD2. This CDR3 comprises 14 residues. V shed 5 bases and J 4 bases; nucleotides not matched to a gene: 3. Germline lookup yields CDR1 MNHEY and CDR2 SVGAGI. The CDR3 loop is CASSRLAGRETQYF. The CDR3 DNA sequence: TGTGCCAGCAGTCGACTAGCGGGAAGAGAGACCCAGTACTTC.

By its share, this clonotype is large. This beta chain turned up in a library designed for alpha chains; as an off-target read, its abundance says little. The CDR3 DNA is TGTGCCTGGAGTGTAACGGGACAGCTCACAGATACGCAGTATTTT. Protein: CAWSVTGQLTDTQYF. The gene calls are TRBV30 and TRBJ2-3, with TRBD1 identical over 7 bases. This CDR3 region has 15 residues. V shed 0 bases and J 2 bases; nucleotides not matched to a gene: 5. Looked up from germline, CDR1 is GTSNPN and CDR2 is SVGIG (reference sequence).

In its sample, this clonotype ranks as medium-sized (0.01 to 0.1%). The size of this beta chain means little, since it is a stray read in a library made for alpha chains. This chain joins TRBV5-1 and TRBJ2-5; 9 bases agree with TRBD2. The CDR3 extends over 14 amino acids. Germline V CDR1 and CDR2: SGHRS, YFSETQ. V shed 5 bases, J shed 2 bases, and the junction held 4 bases outside the gene matches. The CDR3 reads CASSVLAGQETQYF. The CDR3 coding sequence is TGCGCCAGCAGTGTCCTAGCGGGGCAAGAGACCCAGTACTTC. The variable domain in full, with the rest retrieved from reference TRBV5-1 and TRBJ2-5, is KAGVTQTPRYLIKTRGQQVTLSCSPISGHRSVSWYQQTPGQGLQFLFEYFSETQRNKGNFPGRFSGRQFSNSRSEMNVSTLELGDSALYLCASSVLAGQETQYFGPGTRLLVL.

This clonotype is medium-sized by share. A library made for alpha chains picked up this beta chain off target, so its size means little. The rearrangement joins TRBV10-2 to TRBJ2-7; 11 nucleotides line up with TRBD1. The trim removed 8 bases at V and 5 bases at J, leaving 5 bases unmatched. CDR3 length: 13 residues. Germline V gene lookup returns CDR1 WSHSY and CDR2 SAAADI. The CDR3 protein is CASLLGQGDEQYF. CDR3 sequence (DNA): TGCGCCAGCCTTCTGGGACAGGGGGACGAGCAGTACTTC.

This clonotype is medium-sized (0.01 to 0.1%) by share. This beta chain represents an off-target read in a library built for alpha chains; its size is of limited meaning. The chain links TRBV3-1 to TRBJ2-3; 10 nucleotides agree with TRBD2. With 4 bases clipped from V and 0 bases from J, the junction kept 10 bases outside the gene matches. Germline values: CDR1 LGHDT, CDR2 YNNKEL (reference sequence). The CDR3 length is 18 residues. The CDR3 region has the DNA TGTGCCAGCAGCCTAGCCGGAGCGGGGGGGCGGAGCACAGATACGCAGTATTTT. Protein sequence: CASSLAGAGGRSTDTQYF.